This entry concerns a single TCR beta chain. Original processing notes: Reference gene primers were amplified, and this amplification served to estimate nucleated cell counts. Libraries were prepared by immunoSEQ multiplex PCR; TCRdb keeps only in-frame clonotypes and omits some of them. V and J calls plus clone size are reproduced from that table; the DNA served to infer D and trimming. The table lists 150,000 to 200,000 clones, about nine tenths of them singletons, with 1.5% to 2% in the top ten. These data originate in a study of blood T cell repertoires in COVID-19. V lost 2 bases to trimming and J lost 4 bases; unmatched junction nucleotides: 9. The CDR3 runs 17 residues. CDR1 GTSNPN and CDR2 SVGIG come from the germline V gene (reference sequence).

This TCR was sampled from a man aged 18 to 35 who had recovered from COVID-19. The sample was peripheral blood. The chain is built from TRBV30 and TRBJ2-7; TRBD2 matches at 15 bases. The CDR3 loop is CAWSFGLAGGPSYEQYF. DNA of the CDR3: TGTGCCTGGAGTTTTGGACTAGCGGGAGGGCCTTCTTACGAGCAGTACTTC.